Following are 11 T cell receptor beta chains from one sample sequenced in a study of siplizumab effects on memory and regulatory T cells. Measured with immunoSEQ multiplex PCR; TCRdb has only the in-frame clones, and not every one. The table has 85,000 to 130,000 clones, roughly nine tenths seen once. Sequencing input: Tregs sorted from blood. The origin of the receptors is a human donor in good health.

This chain uses TRBV4-1 with TRBJ2-7, with 9 bases aligning to TRBD2. Germline V CDR1 and CDR2: MGHRA, YSYEKL. V shed 0 bases and J 4 bases; nucleotides not matched to a gene: 16. CDR3 length equals 19 residues. The CDR3 loop reads CASSQDRPGLANKRYEQYF. The CDR3 coding sequence is TGCGCCAGCAGCCAAGATCGCCCCGGACTAGCGAATAAAAGGTACGAGCAGTACTTC.

V is TRBV6-1 and J is TRBJ2-2; a possible D gene is TRBD1 (6 bases). Germline CDR1 MNHNS, CDR2 SASEGT. CDR3 size: 15 residues. V lost 7 bases and J lost 1, with 13 bases in between. The CDR3 loop is CASNLGTLNTGELFF. The DNA of the CDR3 is TGTGCCAGCAATTTAGGGACATTGAACACCGGGGAGCTGTTTTTT.

The chain employs TRBV5-1 and TRBJ2-7; D is undetermined. The V and J ends lost 7 bases and 0 bases respectively, with 11 bases between them. The CDR3 covers 13 residues. Germline CDR1 reads SGHRS; CDR2 reads YFSETQ. The CDR3, as DNA: TGCGCCAGCGGACGTGACGGCTCCTACGAGCAGTACTTC. Translating gives CASGRDGSYEQYF. The complete variable domain, with remaining parts taken from reference TRBV5-1 and TRBJ2-7, reads KAGVTQTPRYLIKTRGQQVTLSCSPISGHRSVSWYQQTPGQGLQFLFEYFSETQRNKGNFPGRFSGRQFSNSRSEMNVSTLELGDSALYLCASGRDGSYEQYFGPGTRLTVT.

This clone was observed a single time. The chain joins TRBV5-1 to TRBJ2-7; TRBD2 aligns across 11 bases. V shed 4 bases and J 4 bases; nucleotides not matched to a gene: 7. The CDR3 is made up of 15 amino acids. Germline values: CDR1 SGHRS, CDR2 YFSETQ. The CDR3 protein is CASSMGTSGLYEQYF. The DNA for the CDR3 is TGCGCCAGCAGCATGGGGACTAGCGGACTTTACGAGCAGTACTTC.

The rearrangement joins TRBV6-1 to TRBJ2-7, with 13 bases matching TRBD2. CDR3 length: 15 residues. V shed 6 bases, J shed 3 bases, and the junction held 5 bases outside the gene matches. Germline assignment: CDR1 MNHNS and CDR2 SASEGT. Here the CDR3 reads CASSLRTSGGYEQYF. The CDR3 DNA follows: TGTGCCAGCAGCCTCAGGACTAGCGGGGGCTACGAGCAGTACTTC.

V usage is TRBV19 and J usage is TRBJ1-6, with 9 bases fitting TRBD1. Germline V gene sequence: CDR1 LNHDA, CDR2 SQIVND (reference sequence). V lost 9 bases to trimming and J lost 8 bases; unmatched junction nucleotides: 8. CDR3 length: 14 residues. DNA for the CDR3: TGTGCCAGCACACCGGGACAGGGTTATTCACCCCTCCACTTT. It translates to CASTPGQGYSPLHF.

In its sample, this clone was seen once. V and J are TRBV10-2 and TRBJ2-7, with 9 bases aligning to TRBD2. V lost 5 bases and J lost 5; bases outside the gene matches: 7. Germline lookup yields CDR1 WSHSY and CDR2 SAAADI. This CDR3 is 14 amino acids long. The CDR3 reads CASSPIAGENEQYF. The CDR3 DNA reads as TGCGCCAGCAGTCCTATAGCGGGAGAGAACGAGCAGTACTTC.

J is TRBJ2-5 and V is TRBV19, with TRBD2 identical over 8 bases. CDR3 length equals 15 residues. The trim removed 5 bases at V and 2 bases at J, leaving 7 bases unmatched. CDR1 LNHDA and CDR2 SQIVND come from the germline V gene (reference sequence). The DNA for the CDR3 is TGTGCCAGTAGTTCGATAGCGGGAAAGCAAGAGACCCAGTACTTC. It encodes CASSSIAGKQETQYF. Full variable domain (remainder filled in from reference TRBV19 and TRBJ2-5): DGGITQSPKYLFRKEGQNVTLSCEQNLNHDAMYWYRQDPGQGLRLIYYSQIVNDFQKGDIAEGYSVSREKKESFPLTVTSAQKNPTAFYLCASSSIAGKQETQYFGPGTRLLVL.

V is TRBV6-5 and J is TRBJ1-2; D not certain. V gave up 7 bases and J gave up 3 bases, with 12 bases separating them. The germline V gene encodes CDR1 MNHEY and CDR2 SVGAGI. The CDR3 has 13 amino acids. Here the CDR3 reads CASKPGPYYGYTF. CDR3 bases: TGTGCCAGCAAACCTGGACCTTACTATGGCTACACCTTC.

The chain uses TRBV27 and TRBJ2-2; 8 nucleotides line up with TRBD1. The CDR3 covers 15 residues. Germline V CDR1 and CDR2: MNHEY, SMNVEV (reference sequence). V dropped 5 bases and J dropped 3; count of bases not matched to a gene: 5. CDR3 coding DNA: TGTGCCAGCAGTCCCCAGGGGGCGTACACCGGGGAGCTGTTTTTT. It codes for CASSPQGAYTGELFF.

This chain joins TRBV7-9 and TRBJ1-4; TRBD1 is a possible D gene (5 bases). CDR1 and CDR2 from the germline V gene are SEHNR and FQNEAQ (reference sequence). CDR3 length: 15 residues. The V end was cut by 5 bases, the J end by 1 base, with 11 bases between. The CDR3 spells CASSLVGETNEKLFF. CDR3 nucleotides: TGTGCCAGCAGCCTCGTAGGGGAAACTAATGAAAAACTGTTTTTT.